The TCR beta chain described here comes from a study of neurological immune-mediated disorders. Regarding the study as a whole: For the multiple sclerosis repertoire cluster, an association with any clinical or MRI feature was absent.

This CDR3 has 14 residues. The germline gives CDR1 ENHRY, CDR2 SYGVKD. V lost 6 bases and J 2 bases, leaving 10 bases between the germline ends. This clonotype was detected ten times or more. Its antigen remains unknown. With 10-nucleotide random UMIs, 5'RACE was used to make the cDNA. TCRdb re-called the 5' RACE reads through MiXCR, storing one row per CDR3 protein. The top ten clones hold roughly 2% of a sample with tens of thousands of distinct CDR3 sequences, 3.5% to 4% of them seen once. Input was about a million sorted T cells, either CD4+ or CD8+. J is TRBJ2-2 and V is TRBV10-3, with D hard to call. The sequenced sample was CD4+ T cells from blood. This TCR came from a woman in her thirties or forties with multiple sclerosis. The chain's CDR3 is CAISFQDNTGELFF. Here the CDR3 DNA reads TGTGCCATCAGCTTCCAGGATAACACCGGGGAGCTGTTTTTT.